The rows below give T cell receptor beta chains drawn from one sample of a study of lymphopenia after photon versus proton radiotherapy. Generated by immunoSEQ multiplex PCR, the TCRdb table keeps only in-frame clones and is missing some. This table holds roughly 7,300 clones, nearly 90% found once. The source material was peripheral blood, sampled from a patient treated with photon-based radiotherapy. These receptors came from a man aged 55 to 70 with cholangiocarcinoma. Both conserved end residues are part of each CDR3. Fields, in order: clone size, V gene, D gene, J gene, CDR3 protein, CDR3 DNA. The D gene is left open where the match is weak. Size is omitted from some rows. Given values are once, few, many or a class for expanded clones.

abundance: NA
v_gene: TRBV14
d_gene: TRBD1
j_gene: TRBJ2-7
CDR3aa: CASSQNRDRVYEQYF
CDR3nt: TGTGCCAGCAGCCAAAACCGGGACAGGGTATACGAGCAGTACTTC

abundance: once
v_gene: TRBV20-1
d_gene: NA
j_gene: TRBJ2-1
CDR3aa: CSARRDNEQFF
CDR3nt: TGCAGTGCTAGGAGGGACAATGAGCAGTTCTTC

abundance: NA
v_gene: TRBV4-2
d_gene: NA
j_gene: TRBJ2-5
CDR3aa: CASSQDRAETQYF
CDR3nt: TGTGCCAGCAGCCAAGACAGGGCAGAGACCCAGTACTTC

abundance: NA
v_gene: TRBV19
d_gene: NA
j_gene: TRBJ1-6
CDR3aa: CASSIRQANSPLHF
CDR3nt: TGTGCCAGTAGTATCAGACAGGCCAATTCACCCCTCCACTTT

abundance: once
v_gene: TRBV7-7
d_gene: NA
j_gene: TRBJ2-6
CDR3aa: CASSLDAPQSRANVLTF
CDR3nt: TGTGCCAGCAGCCTCGACGCGCCACAAAGTCGGGCCAACGTCCTGACTTTC

abundance: NA
v_gene: TRBV28
d_gene: NA
j_gene: TRBJ1-5
CDR3aa: CASRGDQPQHF
CDR3nt: TGTGCCAGCAGGGGTGATCAGCCCCAGCATTTT

abundance: NA
v_gene: TRBV5-1
d_gene: NA
j_gene: TRBJ2-3
CDR3aa: CASSFELPKRTSTDTQYF
CDR3nt: TGCGCCAGCAGCTTTGAACTGCCGAAGCGTACTAGCACAGATACGCAGTATTTT

abundance: few
v_gene: TRBV7-2
d_gene: TRBD1
j_gene: TRBJ1-2
CDR3aa: CASSLAGQGYGYTF
CDR3nt: TGTGCCAGCAGCTTAGCGGGACAGGGATATGGCTACACCTTC

abundance: NA
v_gene: TRBV14
d_gene: NA
j_gene: TRBJ2-5
CDR3aa: CASSLRLTQETQYF
CDR3nt: TGTGCCAGCAGCCTTAGACTAACCCAAGAGACCCAGTACTTC

abundance: NA
v_gene: TRBV2
d_gene: NA
j_gene: TRBJ2-2
CDR3aa: CASRTDNTGELFF
CDR3nt: TGTGCCAGCCGGACGGATAACACCGGGGAGCTGTTTTTT

abundance: NA
v_gene: TRBV7-7
d_gene: NA
j_gene: TRBJ2-5
CDR3aa: CASSSSDIQETQYF
CDR3nt: TGTGCTAGCAGCTCGTCGGATATCCAAGAGACCCAGTACTTC

abundance: NA
v_gene: TRBV19
d_gene: TRBD2
j_gene: TRBJ2-1
CDR3aa: CASSRLALSSYNEQFF
CDR3nt: TGTGCCAGTAGTAGACTAGCGCTAAGCTCCTACAATGAGCAGTTCTTC

abundance: once
v_gene: TRBV7-2
d_gene: NA
j_gene: TRBJ2-5
CDR3aa: CASSLTGAQETQYF
CDR3nt: TGTGCCAGCAGCTTAACGGGAGCTCAAGAGACCCAGTACTTC

abundance: few
v_gene: TRBV19
d_gene: NA
j_gene: TRBJ1-5
CDR3aa: CASSTGRGQPQHF
CDR3nt: TGTGCCAGTAGCACAGGGAGAGGGCAGCCCCAGCATTTT

abundance: NA
v_gene: TRBV5-1
d_gene: NA
j_gene: TRBJ2-1
CDR3aa: CASSLSLQSYNEQFF
CDR3nt: TGCGCCAGCAGCTTGTCCCTCCAGTCCTACAATGAGCAGTTCTTC

abundance: NA
v_gene: TRBV4-1
d_gene: TRBD1
j_gene: TRBJ1-2
CDR3aa: CASSQAGTVYGYTF
CDR3nt: TGCGCCAGCAGCCAGGCCGGGACAGTCTATGGCTACACCTTC

abundance: NA
v_gene: TRBV9
d_gene: NA
j_gene: TRBJ1-1
CDR3aa: CASSPQTGSAEAFF
CDR3nt: TGTGCCAGCAGCCCGCAGACAGGCTCGGCCGAAGCTTTCTTT

abundance: NA
v_gene: TRBV7-3
d_gene: TRBD2
j_gene: TRBJ2-3
CDR3aa: CATSTSGSSDTQYF
CDR3nt: TGTGCCACTTCTACTAGCGGGAGTTCAGATACGCAGTATTTT

abundance: once
v_gene: TRBV11-3
d_gene: NA
j_gene: TRBJ1-1
CDR3aa: CASSLGGNTEAFF
CDR3nt: TGTGCCAGCAGCTTGGGGGGGAACACTGAAGCTTTCTTT

abundance: NA
v_gene: TRBV18
d_gene: NA
j_gene: TRBJ2-1
CDR3aa: CASSPGNLYNEQFF
CDR3nt: TGTGCCAGCTCACCCGGTAATTTGTACAATGAGCAGTTCTTC

abundance: once
v_gene: TRBV6-5
d_gene: TRBD1
j_gene: TRBJ1-3
CDR3aa: CASSPSGTAVDTIYF
CDR3nt: TGTGCCAGCAGCCCATCCGGGACAGCGGTGGACACCATATATTTT

abundance: NA
v_gene: TRBV7-2
d_gene: NA
j_gene: TRBJ2-5
CDR3aa: CASSSGISGVQETQYF
CDR3nt: TGTGCCAGCAGCTCCGGGATTAGCGGAGTCCAAGAGACCCAGTACTTC

abundance: NA
v_gene: TRBV9
d_gene: TRBD2
j_gene: TRBJ2-1
CDR3aa: CASSVGTSGYNEQFF
CDR3nt: TGTGCCAGCAGCGTGGGGACTAGCGGCTACAATGAGCAGTTCTTC

abundance: once
v_gene: TRBV5-1
d_gene: NA
j_gene: TRBJ1-1
CDR3aa: CASRLWGGDTEAFF
CDR3nt: TGCGCCAGCAGGCTTTGGGGTGGGGACACTGAAGCTTTCTTT

abundance: NA
v_gene: TRBV7-2
d_gene: NA
j_gene: TRBJ2-6
CDR3aa: CASSSSFSGANVLTF
CDR3nt: TGTGCCAGCAGCTCGTCTTTCTCTGGGGCCAACGTCCTGACTTTC

abundance: few
v_gene: TRBV11-2
d_gene: NA
j_gene: TRBJ2-7
CDR3aa: CASSRGTDEQYF
CDR3nt: TGTGCCAGCAGCCGGGGTACTGACGAGCAGTACTTC

abundance: once
v_gene: TRBV18
d_gene: NA
j_gene: TRBJ1-1
CDR3aa: CASSPRDTAFF
CDR3nt: TGTGCCAGCTCACCACGGGACACAGCTTTCTTT

abundance: NA
v_gene: TRBV19
d_gene: TRBD2
j_gene: TRBJ2-1
CDR3aa: CASSTLGGLVYNEQFF
CDR3nt: TGTGCCAGTAGTACCTTGGGGGGACTAGTCTACAATGAGCAGTTCTTC

abundance: NA
v_gene: TRBV13
d_gene: TRBD1
j_gene: TRBJ1-3
CDR3aa: CASSFPDREFGNTIYF
CDR3nt: TGTGCCAGCAGCTTCCCGGACAGGGAATTCGGAAACACCATATATTTT

abundance: NA
v_gene: TRBV28
d_gene: NA
j_gene: TRBJ1-2
CDR3aa: CASSVADRVVSF
CDR3nt: TGTGCCAGCAGTGTCGCGGACAGAGTTGTCTCCTTC

abundance: NA
v_gene: TRBV5-6
d_gene: TRBD1
j_gene: TRBJ2-1
CDR3aa: CASSLTGQGYNEQFF
CDR3nt: TGTGCCAGCAGCTTGACGGGACAGGGCTACAATGAGCAGTTCTTC

abundance: NA
v_gene: TRBV5-5
d_gene: NA
j_gene: TRBJ2-1
CDR3aa: CASSLGSIPYNEQFF
CDR3nt: TGTGCCAGCAGCTTAGGCAGCATCCCTTACAATGAGCAGTTCTTC

abundance: NA
v_gene: TRBV4-3
d_gene: NA
j_gene: TRBJ1-3
CDR3aa: CASSQERGAGNTIYF
CDR3nt: TGCGCCAGCAGCCAAGAACGGGGGGCTGGAAACACCATATATTTT

abundance: NA
v_gene: TRBV7-9
d_gene: NA
j_gene: TRBJ1-2
CDR3aa: CASSTQGAGGYTF
CDR3nt: TGTGCCAGCAGCACGCAAGGGGCTGGGGGCTACACCTTC

abundance: NA
v_gene: TRBV7-9
d_gene: TRBD2
j_gene: TRBJ2-2
CDR3aa: CASSLAPLAGGGTGELFF
CDR3nt: TGTGCCAGCAGCTTAGCCCCGCTAGCGGGAGGTGGCACCGGGGAGCTGTTTTTT

abundance: NA
v_gene: TRBV5-6
d_gene: NA
j_gene: TRBJ2-3
CDR3aa: CASSLGEDTQYF
CDR3nt: TGTGCCAGCAGCCTTGGCGAAGATACGCAGTATTTT

abundance: NA
v_gene: TRBV5-4
d_gene: NA
j_gene: TRBJ2-2
CDR3aa: CASSFPGGELFF
CDR3nt: TGTGCCAGCAGCTTTCCAGGAGGGGAGCTGTTTTTT

abundance: once
v_gene: TRBV20-1
d_gene: NA
j_gene: TRBJ2-7
CDR3aa: CSARATEGQYF
CDR3nt: TGCAGTGCTAGAGCCACCGAAGGGCAGTACTTC

abundance: NA
v_gene: TRBV29-1
d_gene: NA
j_gene: TRBJ2-1
CDR3aa: CSATSGISYNEQFF
CDR3nt: TGCAGCGCCACAAGTGGGATCTCCTACAATGAGCAGTTCTTC

abundance: NA
v_gene: TRBV4-3
d_gene: NA
j_gene: TRBJ2-1
CDR3aa: CASSQEDWGSEQFF
CDR3nt: TGCGCCAGCAGCCAAGAAGACTGGGGATCTGAGCAGTTCTTC

abundance: NA
v_gene: TRBV6-6
d_gene: NA
j_gene: TRBJ2-7
CDR3aa: CASSISHGALDEQYF
CDR3nt: TGTGCCAGCAGTATTTCACACGGGGCGCTGGACGAGCAGTACTTC

abundance: NA
v_gene: TRBV11-3
d_gene: TRBD1
j_gene: TRBJ2-3
CDR3aa: CASSSQGSDTQYF
CDR3nt: TGTGCCAGCAGCTCACAGGGGTCAGATACGCAGTATTTT

abundance: NA
v_gene: TRBV9
d_gene: NA
j_gene: TRBJ1-1
CDR3aa: CASTGLVNTEAFF
CDR3nt: TGTGCCAGCACGGGTCTGGTGAACACTGAAGCTTTCTTT

abundance: NA
v_gene: TRBV2
d_gene: NA
j_gene: TRBJ2-2
CDR3aa: CASSVTLNTGELFF
CDR3nt: TGTGCCAGCAGCGTTACTTTGAACACCGGGGAGCTGTTTTTT

abundance: NA
v_gene: TRBV18
d_gene: NA
j_gene: TRBJ1-2
CDR3aa: CASSPKPGQIYGYTF
CDR3nt: TGTGCCAGCTCACCAAAACCGGGACAAATATATGGCTACACCTTC

abundance: once
v_gene: TRBV19
d_gene: NA
j_gene: TRBJ2-2
CDR3aa: CASSIWTGELFF
CDR3nt: TGTGCCAGTAGTATATGGACCGGGGAGCTGTTTTTT

abundance: NA
v_gene: TRBV2
d_gene: TRBD1
j_gene: TRBJ1-2
CDR3aa: CASSGTGGVYGYTF
CDR3nt: TGTGCCAGCAGTGGGACAGGGGGCGTTTATGGCTACACCTTC

abundance: NA
v_gene: TRBV4-1
d_gene: TRBD2
j_gene: TRBJ2-3
CDR3aa: CASSRTSGGAEDTQYF
CDR3nt: TGCGCCAGCAGCCGAACTAGCGGGGGGGCGGAAGATACGCAGTATTTT

abundance: NA
v_gene: TRBV27
d_gene: NA
j_gene: TRBJ2-2
CDR3aa: CASSFNDFGTGELFF
CDR3nt: TGTGCCAGCAGTTTCAATGACTTCGGGACCGGGGAGCTGTTTTTT

abundance: few
v_gene: TRBV6-6
d_gene: NA
j_gene: TRBJ2-5
CDR3aa: CAGSSGETQYF
CDR3nt: TGTGCCGGGAGTTCCGGGGAGACCCAGTACTTC

abundance: NA
v_gene: TRBV7-2
d_gene: NA
j_gene: TRBJ2-3
CDR3aa: CASSFGDTQYF
CDR3nt: TGTGCCAGCAGTTTCGGAGATACGCAGTATTTT

abundance: NA
v_gene: TRBV7-9
d_gene: TRBD2
j_gene: TRBJ2-1
CDR3aa: CASSLGDYYNEQFF
CDR3nt: TGTGCCAGCAGCTTAGGGGACTACTACAATGAGCAGTTCTTC

abundance: NA
v_gene: TRBV6-1
d_gene: NA
j_gene: TRBJ1-5
CDR3aa: CASSEALISQPQHF
CDR3nt: TGTGCCAGCAGTGAAGCGCTTATATCTCAGCCCCAGCATTTT

abundance: NA
v_gene: TRBV6-6
d_gene: NA
j_gene: TRBJ2-7
CDR3aa: CASQLGPQYEQYF
CDR3nt: TGTGCCAGCCAGCTGGGACCACAATACGAGCAGTACTTC